This T cell receptor (beta chain) was documented in a study of Tregs in tolerant kidney transplant recipients. Findings and caveats of the study: Biological reproducibility was not directly addressed in this study.

In regard to this clone: As yet, its antigen is unknown.

V gave up 3 bases and J gave up 8 bases, with 15 bases separating them. CDR3 length: 15 residues. Germline-derived CDR1 and CDR2 are SGHDT and YYEEEE. TCRdb's copy holds only in-frame clones and misses some; the assay was immunoSEQ multiplex PCR. This sample has about 240,000 clones; 80% to 85% occur once, and the top ten carry 0.5% to 0.65%. This chain uses TRBV5-6 with TRBJ1-6; D remains ambiguous. This TCR came from a human donor in good health. Sequencing used CD4+ T cells from blood. Written as DNA, the CDR3 is TGTGCCAGCAGCTCACTTGGGGAGTGGGATTCACCCCTCCACTTT. Encoded protein: CASSSLGEWDSPLHF.